This T cell receptor (beta chain) was retrieved from a study of CD8+ T cells in alopecia areata. Sorting of the five patients' CD4+ cells gave CD25+CD127- cells as the output. Lesional scalp punch biopsies and peripheral blood were collected from alopecia areata patients. Comment on this clone: Antigen specificity is unknown.

Study conclusions and caveats: Clonality was higher in lesional than normal scalp, especially in alopecia totalis/universalis. Normal skin's resident alphabeta T cells are also sequenced in scalp samples.

CDR1 is SNHLY and CDR2 is FYNNEI in the germline V gene. The CDR3 has 15 amino acids. J was trimmed by 4 bases and V by 6 bases; bases with no gene match: 5. The sequencing template was cDNA reverse transcribed from extracted RNA. The assay was immunoSEQ multiplex PCR, and TCRdb's table has in-frame clones only and misses some. The top ten clones hold under 2% of a sample with 30,000 to 45,000 clones, around 50% of them seen once. The TCR sequence derives from a human donor with alopecia areata. Sequences were obtained from CD4+ Tregs sorted from blood. The rearrangement joins TRBV2 to TRBJ2-1; 11 bases map to TRBD2. The CDR3, as DNA: TGTGCCAGCAGACTAGCGGGAGATGGGTACAATGAGCAGTTCTTC. Amino acids: CASRLAGDGYNEQFF.